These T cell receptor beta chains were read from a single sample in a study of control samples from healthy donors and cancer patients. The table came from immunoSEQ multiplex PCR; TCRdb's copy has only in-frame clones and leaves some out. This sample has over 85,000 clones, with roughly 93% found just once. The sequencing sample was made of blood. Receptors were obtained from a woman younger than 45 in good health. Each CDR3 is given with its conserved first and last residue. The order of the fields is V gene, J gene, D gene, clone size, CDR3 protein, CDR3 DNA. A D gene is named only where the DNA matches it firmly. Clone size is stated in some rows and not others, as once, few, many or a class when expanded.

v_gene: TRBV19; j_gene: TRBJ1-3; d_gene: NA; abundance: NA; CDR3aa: CASSAQAGNTIYF; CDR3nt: TGTGCCAGTAGCGCCCAGGCTGGAAACACCATATATTTT
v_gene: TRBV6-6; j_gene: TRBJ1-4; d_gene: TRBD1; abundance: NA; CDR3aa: CASSPGTGSSEKLFF; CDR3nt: TGTGCCAGCAGTCCGGGGACAGGGAGTAGTGAAAAACTGTTTTTT
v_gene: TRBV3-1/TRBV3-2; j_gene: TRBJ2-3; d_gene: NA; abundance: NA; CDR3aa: CASSQGRVTDTQYF; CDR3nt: TGTGCCAGCAGCCAAGGGCGGGTCACAGATACGCAGTATTTT
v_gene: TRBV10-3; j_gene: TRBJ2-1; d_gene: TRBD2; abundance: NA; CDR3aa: CAISASGGAGNEQFF; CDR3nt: TGTGCCATCAGTGCTAGCGGGGGGGCCGGGAATGAGCAGTTCTTC
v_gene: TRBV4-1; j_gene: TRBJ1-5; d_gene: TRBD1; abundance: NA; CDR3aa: CASSQGDRAYSNQPQHF; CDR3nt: TGCGCCAGCAGCCAAGGGGACAGGGCATATAGCAATCAGCCCCAGCATTTT
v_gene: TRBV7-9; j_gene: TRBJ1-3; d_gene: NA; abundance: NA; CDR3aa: CASSISQGRGNTIYF; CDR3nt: TGTGCCAGCAGCATCTCGCAGGGGCGCGGAAACACCATATATTTT
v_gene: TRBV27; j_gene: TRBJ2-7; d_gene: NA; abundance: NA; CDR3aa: CASSLSPGYEQYF; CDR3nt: TGTGCCAGCAGTTTATCCCCGGGTTACGAGCAGTACTTC
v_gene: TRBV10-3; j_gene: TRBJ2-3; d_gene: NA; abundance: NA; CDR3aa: CAIGNQGGGSSTDTQYF; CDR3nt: TGTGCCATCGGTAATCAGGGAGGGGGAAGTAGCACAGATACGCAGTATTTT
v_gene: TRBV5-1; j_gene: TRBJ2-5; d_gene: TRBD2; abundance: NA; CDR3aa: CASSPGDYRETQYF; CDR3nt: TGCGCCAGCAGCCCGGGGGACTATAGAGAGACCCAGTACTTC
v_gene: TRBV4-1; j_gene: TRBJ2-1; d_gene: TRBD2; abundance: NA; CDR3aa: CASSQGLAGSSYNEQFF; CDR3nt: TGCGCCAGCAGCCAAGGACTAGCGGGGAGCTCCTACAATGAGCAGTTCTTC
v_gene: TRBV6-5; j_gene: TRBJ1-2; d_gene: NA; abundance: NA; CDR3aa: CASKRPSNYGYTF; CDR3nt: TGTGCCAGCAAACGGCCTTCTAACTATGGCTACACCTTC
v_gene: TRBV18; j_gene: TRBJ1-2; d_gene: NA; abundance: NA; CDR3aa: CASSPGTSYGYTF; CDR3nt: TGTGCCAGCTCACCAGGCACTTCCTATGGCTACACCTTC
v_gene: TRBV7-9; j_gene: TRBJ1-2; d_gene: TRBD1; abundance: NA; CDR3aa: CASSLGGQGAANYGYTF; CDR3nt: TGTGCCAGCAGCTTAGGGGGACAGGGGGCAGCTAACTATGGCTACACCTTC
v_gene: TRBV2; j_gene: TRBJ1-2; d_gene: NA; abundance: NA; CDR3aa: CAGTEGRNYGYTF; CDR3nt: TGTGCCGGCACTGAAGGGCGGAACTATGGCTACACCTTC
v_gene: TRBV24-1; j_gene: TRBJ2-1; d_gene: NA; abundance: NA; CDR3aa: CATSDFSGFAYNEQFF; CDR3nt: TGTGCCACCAGTGATTTTAGCGGTTTCGCCTACAATGAGCAGTTCTTC
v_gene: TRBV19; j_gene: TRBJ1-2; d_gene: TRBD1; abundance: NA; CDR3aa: CASTFGQGTTNYGYTF; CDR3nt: TGTGCCAGTACCTTCGGACAGGGGACAACTAACTATGGCTACACCTTC
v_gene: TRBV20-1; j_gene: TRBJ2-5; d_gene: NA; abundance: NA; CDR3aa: CSASGLETQYF; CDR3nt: TGCAGTGCTAGTGGGTTGGAGACCCAGTACTTC
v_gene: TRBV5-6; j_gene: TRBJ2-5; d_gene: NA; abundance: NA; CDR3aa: CASSLGRGGWETQYF; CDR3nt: TGTGCCAGCAGCTTGGGGCGTGGGGGTTGGGAGACCCAGTACTTC
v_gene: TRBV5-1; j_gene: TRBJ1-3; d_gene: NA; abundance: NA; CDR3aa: CASSPGGNTIYF; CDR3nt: TGCGCCAGCAGCCCAGGCGGAAACACCATATATTTT
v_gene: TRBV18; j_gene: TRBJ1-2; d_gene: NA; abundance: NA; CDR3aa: CASSPPSQGRFYGYTF; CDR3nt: TGTGCCAGCTCACCACCGTCACAGGGAAGATTCTATGGCTACACCTTC
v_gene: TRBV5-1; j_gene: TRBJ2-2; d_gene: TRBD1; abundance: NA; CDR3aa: CASTLMRDRGAGELFF; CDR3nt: TGCGCCAGCACCCTTATGAGGGACAGGGGTGCCGGGGAGCTGTTTTTT
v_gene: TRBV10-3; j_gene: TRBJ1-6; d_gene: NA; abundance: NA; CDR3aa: CAIRSGQKNSPLHF; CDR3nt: TGTGCCATCAGAAGCGGACAGAAAAATTCACCCCTCCACTTT
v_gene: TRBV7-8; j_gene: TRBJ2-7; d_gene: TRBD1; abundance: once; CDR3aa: CASSPGAGGMSYEQYF; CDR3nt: TGTGCCAGCAGCCCAGGGGCAGGGGGCATGTCCTACGAGCAGTACTTC
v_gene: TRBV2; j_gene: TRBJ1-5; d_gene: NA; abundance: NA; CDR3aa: CASSGRRVRQPQHF; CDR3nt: TGTGCCAGCAGTGGGAGAAGGGTTAGACAGCCCCAGCATTTT
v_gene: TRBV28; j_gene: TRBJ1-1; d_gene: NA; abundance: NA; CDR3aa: CASSLGGPNTEAFF; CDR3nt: TGTGCCAGCAGTTTGGGGGGGCCGAACACTGAAGCTTTCTTT
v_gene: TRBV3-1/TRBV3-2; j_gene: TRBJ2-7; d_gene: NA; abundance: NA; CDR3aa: CASSFTEGPYEQYF; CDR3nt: TGTGCCAGCAGCTTCACGGAGGGGCCCTACGAGCAGTACTTC
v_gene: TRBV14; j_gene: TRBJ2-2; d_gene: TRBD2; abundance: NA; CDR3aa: CASSQESYRRRLGGRGTGELFF; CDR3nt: TGTGCCAGCAGCCAAGAATCTTATCGCCGTAGGCTAGGCGGGAGAGGCACCGGGGAGCTGTTTTTT
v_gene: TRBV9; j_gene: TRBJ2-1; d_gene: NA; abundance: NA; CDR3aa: CASSSRSEYNEQFF; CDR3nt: TGTGCCAGCAGCTCCCGCTCGGAGTACAATGAGCAGTTCTTC